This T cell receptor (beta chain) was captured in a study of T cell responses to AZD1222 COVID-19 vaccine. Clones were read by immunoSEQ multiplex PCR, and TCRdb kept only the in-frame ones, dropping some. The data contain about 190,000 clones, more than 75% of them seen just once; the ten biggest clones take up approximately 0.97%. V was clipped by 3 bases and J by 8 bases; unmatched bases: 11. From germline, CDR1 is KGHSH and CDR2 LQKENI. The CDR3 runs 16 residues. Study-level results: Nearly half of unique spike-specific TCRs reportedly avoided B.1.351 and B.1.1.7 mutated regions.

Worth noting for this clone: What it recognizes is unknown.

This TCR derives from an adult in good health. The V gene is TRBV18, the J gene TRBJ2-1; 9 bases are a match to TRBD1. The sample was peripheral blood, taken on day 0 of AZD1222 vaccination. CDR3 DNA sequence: TGTGCCAGCTCACCTAGGACAGGGGATGGATTCGATGAGCAGTTCTTC. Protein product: CASSPRTGDGFDEQFF.